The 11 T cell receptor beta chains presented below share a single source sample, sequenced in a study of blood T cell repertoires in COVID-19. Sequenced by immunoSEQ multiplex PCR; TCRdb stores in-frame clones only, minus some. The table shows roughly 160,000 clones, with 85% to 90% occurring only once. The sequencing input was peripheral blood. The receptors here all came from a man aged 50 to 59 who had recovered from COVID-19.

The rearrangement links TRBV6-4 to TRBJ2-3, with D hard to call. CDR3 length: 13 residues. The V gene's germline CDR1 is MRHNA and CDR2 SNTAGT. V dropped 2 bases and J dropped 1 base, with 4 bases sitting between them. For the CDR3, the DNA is TGTGCCAGCAGTGACGAGGGCACAGATACGCAGTATTTT. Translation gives CASSDEGTDTQYF.

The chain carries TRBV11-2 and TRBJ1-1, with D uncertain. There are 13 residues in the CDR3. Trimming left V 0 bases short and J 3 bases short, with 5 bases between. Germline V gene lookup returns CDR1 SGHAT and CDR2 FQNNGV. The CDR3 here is CASSLDSYTEAFF. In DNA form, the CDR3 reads TGTGCCAGCAGCTTAGACAGTTACACTGAAGCTTTCTTT.

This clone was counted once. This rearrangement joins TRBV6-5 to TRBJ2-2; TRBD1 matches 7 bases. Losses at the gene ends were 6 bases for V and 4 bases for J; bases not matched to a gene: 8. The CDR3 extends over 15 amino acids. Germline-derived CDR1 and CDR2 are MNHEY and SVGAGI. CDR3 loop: CASSRDRVGTGELFF. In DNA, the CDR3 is TGTGCCAGCAGCCGTGACAGGGTGGGCACCGGGGAGCTGTTTTTT.

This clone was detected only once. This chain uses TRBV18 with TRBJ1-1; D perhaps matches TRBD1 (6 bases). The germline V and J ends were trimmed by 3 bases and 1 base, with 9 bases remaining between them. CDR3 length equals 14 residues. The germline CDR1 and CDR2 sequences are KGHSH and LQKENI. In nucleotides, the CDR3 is TGTGCCAGCTCACCTTACAGGGAGAACACTGAAGCTTTCTTT. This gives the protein CASSPYRENTEAFF.

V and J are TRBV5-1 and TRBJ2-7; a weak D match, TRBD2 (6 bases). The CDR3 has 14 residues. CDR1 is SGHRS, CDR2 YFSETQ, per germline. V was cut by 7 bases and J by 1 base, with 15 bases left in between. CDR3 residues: CASRGTFSSYEQYF. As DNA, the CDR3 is TGCGCCAGCCGGGGGACTTTTTCTTCCTACGAGCAGTACTTC.

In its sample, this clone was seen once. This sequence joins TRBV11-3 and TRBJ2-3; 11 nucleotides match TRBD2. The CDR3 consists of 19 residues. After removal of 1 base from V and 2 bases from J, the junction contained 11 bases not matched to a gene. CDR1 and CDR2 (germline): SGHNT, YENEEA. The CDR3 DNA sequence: TGTGCCAGCAGCTTAGTGGCTACTAGCGGGGGCCGGGTCACAGATACGCAGTATTTT. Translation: CASSLVATSGGRVTDTQYF.

The DNA for the CDR3 is TGTGCCAGCAGAGGGGGACAGGCTATCGGTGAAGCTTTCTTT. Translated, it gives CASRGGQAIGEAFF. V gene TRBV5-8 combines with J gene TRBJ1-1, with TRBD1 identical over 8 bases. V shed 5 bases, J shed 7 bases, and the junction held 10 bases outside the gene matches. Germline values: CDR1 SGHTS, CDR2 YDEGEE. CDR3 size: 14 residues. Complete variable domain (other parts from reference TRBV5-8 and TRBJ1-1): EAGVTQSPTHLIKTRGQQATLRCSPISGHTSVYWYQQALGLGLQFLLWYDEGEERNRGNFPPRFSGRQFPNYSSELNVNALELEDSALYLCASRGGQAIGEAFFGQGTRLTVV.

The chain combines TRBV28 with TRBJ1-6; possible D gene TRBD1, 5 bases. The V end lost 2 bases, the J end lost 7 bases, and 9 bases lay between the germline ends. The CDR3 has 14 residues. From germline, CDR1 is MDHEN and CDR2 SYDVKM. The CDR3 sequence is CASSLNRINSPLHF. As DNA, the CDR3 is TGTGCCAGCAGTTTAAACAGGATAAATTCACCCCTCCACTTT.

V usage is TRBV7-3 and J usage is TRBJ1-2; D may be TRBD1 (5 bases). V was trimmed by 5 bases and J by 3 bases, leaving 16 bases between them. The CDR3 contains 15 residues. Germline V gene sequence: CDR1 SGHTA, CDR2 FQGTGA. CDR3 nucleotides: TGTGCCAGCAGCCCAAAGGATAGGGGCGACTATGGCTACACCTTC. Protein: CASSPKDRGDYGYTF.

The CDR3: CASSFSTGGTIYF. The CDR3 region has the DNA TGTGCCAGCAGTTTTTCGACAGGGGGCACCATATATTTT. The J gene is TRBJ1-3, the V gene TRBV6-5; TRBD1 aligns across 9 bases. CDR1 MNHEY and CDR2 SVGAGI come from the germline V gene. V gave up 4 bases and J gave up 9 bases; unmatched junction bases: 4. CDR3 length equals 13 residues.

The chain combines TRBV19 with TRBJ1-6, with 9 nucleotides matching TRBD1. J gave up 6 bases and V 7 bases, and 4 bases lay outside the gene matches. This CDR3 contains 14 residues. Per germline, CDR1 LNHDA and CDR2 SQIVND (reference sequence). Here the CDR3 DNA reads TGTGCCAGTAAGGGACAGGGCAGTAATTCACCCCTCCACTTT. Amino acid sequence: CASKGQGSNSPLHF.